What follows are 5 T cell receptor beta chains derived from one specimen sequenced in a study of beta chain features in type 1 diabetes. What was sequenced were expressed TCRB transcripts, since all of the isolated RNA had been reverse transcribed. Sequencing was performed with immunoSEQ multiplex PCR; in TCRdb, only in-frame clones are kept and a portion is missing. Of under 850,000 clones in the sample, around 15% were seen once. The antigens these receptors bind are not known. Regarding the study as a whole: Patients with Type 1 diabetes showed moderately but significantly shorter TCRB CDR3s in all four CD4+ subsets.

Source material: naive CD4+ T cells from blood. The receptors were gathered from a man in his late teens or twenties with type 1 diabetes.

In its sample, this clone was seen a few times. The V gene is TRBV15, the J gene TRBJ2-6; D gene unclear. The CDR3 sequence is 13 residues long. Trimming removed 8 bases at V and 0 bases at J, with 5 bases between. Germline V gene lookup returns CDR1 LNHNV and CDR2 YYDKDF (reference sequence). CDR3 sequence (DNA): TGTGCCACCGTGCCCTCTGGGGCCAACGTCCTGACTTTC. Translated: CATVPSGANVLTF.

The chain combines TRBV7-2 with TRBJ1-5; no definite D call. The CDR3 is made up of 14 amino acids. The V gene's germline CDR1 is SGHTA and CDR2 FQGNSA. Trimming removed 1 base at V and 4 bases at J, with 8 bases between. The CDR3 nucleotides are TGTGCCAGCAGCTTAGGGACGGAAAATCAGCCCCAGCATTTT. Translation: CASSLGTENQPQHF.

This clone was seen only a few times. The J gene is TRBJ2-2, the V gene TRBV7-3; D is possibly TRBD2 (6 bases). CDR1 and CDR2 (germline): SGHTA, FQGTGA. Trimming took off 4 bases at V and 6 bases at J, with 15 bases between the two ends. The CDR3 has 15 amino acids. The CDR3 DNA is TGTGCCAGCAGCTCCGGGACTCCCGCCCCCGGGGAGCTGTTTTTT. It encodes CASSSGTPAPGELFF.

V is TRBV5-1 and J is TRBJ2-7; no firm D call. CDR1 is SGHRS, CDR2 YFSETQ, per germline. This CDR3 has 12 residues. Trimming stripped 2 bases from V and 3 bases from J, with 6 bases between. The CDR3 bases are TGCGCCAGCAGCTTTGGGGACTACGAGCAGTACTTC. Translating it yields CASSFGDYEQYF.

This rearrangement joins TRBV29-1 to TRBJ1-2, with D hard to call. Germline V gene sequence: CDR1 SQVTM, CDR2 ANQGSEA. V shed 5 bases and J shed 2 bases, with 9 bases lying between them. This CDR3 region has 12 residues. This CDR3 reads CSVYGVNYGYTF. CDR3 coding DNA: TGCAGCGTTTATGGGGTAAACTATGGCTACACCTTC.